The 17 T cell receptor beta chains presented below share a single source sample, sequenced in a study of T cells in Graves' hyperthyroidism and ophthalmopathy. TCR beta CDR3 regions were amplified from RNA transcripts. The primer set for the first-round RT-PCR of the TCR CDR3 was HTBI. One entry per CDR3 protein, called by TCRdb with MiXCR from the multiplex PCR reads. Of around 400,000 distinct CDR3 sequences listed, roughly 15% are singletons. Material: blood. The receptors shown here come from an older woman with Graves' ophthalmopathy.

The table lists this clonotype with a few counts. This chain uses TRBV19 with TRBJ2-5, with 11 nucleotides matching TRBD2. J gave up 5 bases and V 4 bases, and 9 bases lay outside the gene matches. The length of the CDR3 is 16 residues. The germline CDR1 and CDR2 sequences are LNHDA and SQIVND (reference sequence). CDR3 in amino acids: CASSKISGRASETQYF. The CDR3 nucleotides are TGTGCCAGTAGTAAAATTAGCGGGAGGGCCTCGGAGACCCAGTACTTC.

This clonotype showed up many times. The V gene is TRBV20-1, the J gene TRBJ1-2; D is perhaps TRBD1 (5 bases). Germline V gene sequence: CDR1 DFQATT, CDR2 SNEGSKA (reference sequence). The CDR3 consists of 13 residues. Trimming removed 3 bases from V and 3 bases from J, with 11 bases in between. CDR3 in amino acids: CSASGGNYYGYTF. The CDR3 bases are TGCAGTGCTAGTGGGGGGAATTACTATGGCTACACCTTC.

This clonotype was counted at least ten times. The CDR3 here is CASSERGTVLSGANVLTF. CDR3 bases: TGTGCCAGCAGTGAACGGGGAACAGTCCTCTCTGGGGCCAACGTCCTGACTTTC. J is TRBJ2-6 and V is TRBV2, with D possibly matching TRBD2 (5 bases). Trimming stripped 2 bases from V and 0 bases from J, with 14 bases between. The CDR3 sequence is 18 residues long. Germline-derived CDR1 and CDR2 are SNHLY and FYNNEI.

In this sample, this clonotype turned up many times. The rearrangement links TRBV5-1 to TRBJ2-4; 8 nucleotides line up with TRBD2. Germline lookup yields CDR1 SGHRS and CDR2 YFSETQ. With 3 bases clipped from V and 9 bases from J, the junction kept 14 bases outside the gene matches. The CDR3 is made up of 16 amino acids. DNA of the CDR3: TGCGCCAGCAGCTCCTCAACCGGGGCCGCGGGGGGCATTCAGTACTTC. The encoded protein is CASSSSTGAAGGIQYF.

This clonotype was seen a handful of times. In this CDR3 the conserved last residue, phenylalanine or tryptophan, is missing, so a read error is likely. The chain uses TRBV27 and TRBJ1-1, with 10 bases identical to TRBD1. V trimming: 6 bases; J trimming: 6 bases; junction bases outside the gene matches: 7. Germline V gene data show CDR1 as MNHEY and CDR2 as SMNVEV (reference sequence). There are 14 residues in the CDR3. CDR3 in amino acids: CASSPSGQGAEAFL. CDR3 DNA sequence: TGTGCCAGCAGCCCAAGCGGACAGGGGGCTGAAGCTTTCCTT.

This clonotype was detected ten times or more. This sequence joins TRBV5-1 and TRBJ1-4, with a tentative D call TRBD1 (5 bases). The V end was cut by 0 bases, the J end by 4 bases, with 16 bases between. From germline, CDR1 is SGHRS and CDR2 YFSETQ. The CDR3 covers 17 residues. CDR3 nucleotide sequence: TGCGCCAGCAGCTTGGGGGCCTCGGGGCGGAGTAATGAAAAACTGTTTTTT. Translating gives CASSLGASGRSNEKLFF.

In its sample, this clonotype was seen many times. V usage is TRBV20-1 and J usage is TRBJ2-7, with D maybe TRBD1 (5 bases). The CDR3 runs 12 residues. The V gene's germline CDR1 is DFQATT and CDR2 SNEGSKA (reference sequence). Trimming shortened V by 0 bases and J by 6 bases, and 9 bases separated the two germline ends. The CDR3 loop reads CSARDVRGEQYF. The CDR3 region has the DNA TGCAGTGCTAGAGATGTAAGGGGCGAGCAGTACTTC.

As to this clonotype: It may be a read error: a sequence one base away is much more abundant. V is TRBV6-1 and J is TRBJ2-5; 8 nucleotides line up with TRBD1. Germline loops: CDR1 MNHNS, CDR2 SASEGT. This CDR3 spans 13 amino acids. The CDR3 DNA is TGTGCCACCCTTCTCCAGGGGGCCGGGACCCGGTACTTC. Residues: CATLLQGAGTRYF.

The rearrangement uses TRBV19 and TRBJ1-5; TRBD1 is a possible D gene (6 bases). CDR3 length equals 17 residues. Germline V gene data show CDR1 as LNHDA and CDR2 as SQIVND (reference sequence). Deletions cut 5 bases from V and 1 base from J, with 18 bases between. The CDR3 sequence: CASSSGEQLLSNQPQHF. For the CDR3, the DNA is TGTGCCAGTAGTTCAGGGGAACAGCTTTTGAGCAATCAGCCCCAGCATTTT. The full variable domain, with the rest looked up from reference TRBV19 and TRBJ1-5, is DGGITQSPKYLFRKEGQNVTLSCEQNLNHDAMYWYRQDPGQGLRLIYYSQIVNDFQKGDIAEGYSVSREKKESFPLTVTSAQKNPTAFYLCASSSGEQLLSNQPQHFGDGTRLSIL.

J is TRBJ1-1 and V is TRBV5-5; D gene uncertain. CDR3 length: 15 residues. Germline values: CDR1 SGHKS, CDR2 YYEKEE (reference sequence). V was shortened by 4 bases and J by 4 bases, with 17 bases between the two germline ends. The CDR3 region has the DNA TGTGCCAGCAGCCTGAGCCGGGCCCCGAGCACTGAAGCTTTCTTT. Protein sequence: CASSLSRAPSTEAFF.

This clonotype was seen at least ten times. V usage is TRBV20-1 and J usage is TRBJ2-7; D is ambiguous. V lost 7 bases and J lost 4, with 17 bases in between. This CDR3 has 13 amino acids. Germline values: CDR1 DFQATT, CDR2 SNEGSKA (reference sequence). This CDR3 reads CSVQAAAVYEQYF. The CDR3, as DNA: TGCAGTGTTCAAGCCGCCGCGGTGTACGAGCAGTACTTC.

This clonotype was seen at least ten times. The chain uses TRBV12-5 and TRBJ2-7; 9 bases align to TRBD2. Germline V gives CDR1 LGHNT, CDR2 FRNRAP. After removal of 2 bases from V and 7 bases from J, the junction contained 9 bases not matched to a gene. The CDR3 covers 15 residues. CDR3 sequence reads: CASGLPLAGAVEQYF. DNA of the CDR3: TGTGCTAGTGGTTTGCCCTTAGCGGGAGCCGTTGAGCAGTACTTC.

This clonotype was counted many times. The chain couples TRBV28 to TRBJ2-7; 8 bases are shared with TRBD1. The V segment lost 3 bases and the J segment 3 bases; nucleotides outside the gene matches: 7. This CDR3 region has 15 residues. Germline CDR1 and CDR2: MDHEN and SYDVKM. Written as DNA, the CDR3 is TGTGCCAGCAGTTTTAGGACAGGGACTTACTACGAGCAGTACTTC. Encoded protein: CASSFRTGTYYEQYF.

This clonotype was counted many times. This chain connects TRBV7-9 to TRBJ2-1; a weak D match, TRBD1 (5 bases). The CDR3 consists of 13 residues. Germline lookup yields CDR1 SEHNR and CDR2 FQNEAQ (reference sequence). Trimming left V 1 base short and J 6 bases short, with 7 bases between. CDR3 sequence reads: CASSLGGGNEQFF. The DNA for the CDR3 is TGTGCCAGCAGCTTAGGGGGCGGCAATGAGCAGTTCTTC.

This clonotype was picked up many times. The chain links TRBV12-3 or TRBV12-4 to TRBJ1-1; 9 positions agree with TRBD1. This CDR3 has 14 residues. With 5 bases clipped from V and 4 bases from J, the junction kept 5 bases outside the gene matches. The CDR3 here is CASSQQGAGTEAFF. The CDR3 bases are TGTGCCAGCAGTCAACAGGGGGCCGGCACTGAAGCTTTCTTT.

This clonotype was counted ten times or more. The chain combines TRBV6-1 with TRBJ1-1; TRBD1 might be the D (5 bases). Between the trimmed V and J ends, which lost 3 bases and 3 bases, there was a span of 14 bases. Germline lookup yields CDR1 MNHNS and CDR2 SASEGT. CDR3 length equals 15 residues. Here the CDR3 reads CASSDPGGLDTEAFF. CDR3 nucleotides: TGTGCCAGCAGTGATCCCGGGGGACTAGACACTGAAGCTTTCTTT.

This clonotype turned up a few times. This sequence joins TRBV18 and TRBJ2-5; D possibly matches TRBD1 or TRBD2 (5 bases each). The CDR3 has 17 amino acids. Germline V lookup: CDR1 KGHSH, CDR2 LQKENI. Between the trimmed V and J ends, which lost 2 bases and 1 base, there was a span of 17 bases. CDR3 region: CASSPVRGELGQETQYF. In DNA, the CDR3 is TGTGCCAGCTCACCAGTGAGGGGTGAACTGGGCCAAGAGACCCAGTACTTC.